The clone carrying this T cell receptor (beta chain) was recorded only once. This record belongs to a study of blood T cell repertoires in COVID-19. Study in general: Material from acute and convalescent COVID-19 was sourced from the United States, Italy and Spain.

V lost 4 bases, J lost 2 bases, and 7 bases stayed unmatched. CDR3 length equals 15 residues. Germline-derived CDR1 and CDR2 are SEHNR and FQNEAQ (reference sequence). Here immunoSEQ multiplex PCR was the method, and the copy in TCRdb shows in-frame clones only, minus some. The sample has a few hundred thousand clones; roughly 90% are singletons. The rearrangement uses TRBV7-9 and TRBJ2-7, with 8 nucleotides matching TRBD2. The specimen was PBMCs or T cells enriched from blood (not recorded which). The clonotype comes from a woman aged 25-40 years who had recovered from COVID-19. For the CDR3, the DNA is TGTGCCAGCAGCTCGGCGGGGGGACTGACCTACGAGCAGTACTTC. Translation gives CASSSAGGLTYEQYF.